The 3 T cell receptor beta chains listed next were all sequenced from one sample in a study of T cell changes during pregnancy in multiple sclerosis. TCRdb's table, derived via immunoSEQ multiplex PCR, lists solely in-frame clones and lacks some. The table lists approximately 40,000 clones, 88% of them singletons. The sequences come from peripheral blood, collected in the first trimester of pregnancy. These receptors all stem from a female donor in good health, enrolled as a control in a pregnancy study.

V and J are TRBV28 and TRBJ2-1, with TRBD2 as a possible D gene (6 bases). V lost 5 bases and J lost 2, with 16 bases in between. The V gene's germline CDR1 is MDHEN and CDR2 SYDVKM. The CDR3 sequence is 16 residues long. For the CDR3, the DNA is TGTGCCAGCAGTCCCGGGGGATTAGCGCCCTACAATGAGCAGTTCTTC. As protein: CASSPGGLAPYNEQFF.

This chain joins TRBV19 and TRBJ2-5; 8 bases fit TRBD2. Germline V gene data show CDR1 as LNHDA and CDR2 as SQIVND (reference sequence). This CDR3 region has 14 residues. The V gene end was trimmed by 6 bases and the J gene end by 5 bases; junction bases not matched to a gene: 8. CDR3 residues: CASRHGRASETQYF. For the CDR3, the DNA is TGTGCCAGTAGACACGGGAGGGCCTCGGAGACCCAGTACTTC.

This sequence joins TRBV9 and TRBJ2-2; D unclear. V lost 1 base, J lost 0 bases, and 10 bases lay in between. The CDR3 contains 16 residues. From germline, CDR1 is SGDLS and CDR2 YYNGEE. The CDR3 DNA reads as TGTGCCAGCAGCGTACGCCGGCTAGCGAACACCGGGGAGCTGTTTTTT. It codes for CASSVRRLANTGELFF.